This T cell receptor (beta chain) was recorded in a study of CD8 T cells in Susac syndrome. The CDR3 contains 15 residues. From germline, CDR1 is SGDLS and CDR2 YYNGEE. The ends were cut back, 3 bases at V and 5 bases at J, with 12 bases in the middle. This clonotype was observed a single time. Reverse transcription of roughly 0.5 to 1 ug RNA was performed with random hexamers. The immunoSEQ assay covered 54 Vbeta and 13 Jbeta segments for CDR3. A single record per CDR3 protein comes from TCRdb applying MiXCR to the immunoSEQ multiplex PCR reads. The data contain tens of thousands of distinct CDR3 sequences, roughly 93% of them singletons.

Material: CD4+ T cells from PBMCs. V usage is TRBV9 and J usage is TRBJ1-6; D not resolved. The clonotype was recovered from a human donor with Susac syndrome. CDR3 region: CASSATVHNNSPLHF. The CDR3 nucleotides read TGTGCCAGCAGCGCCACGGTGCACAATAATTCACCCCTCCACTTT.